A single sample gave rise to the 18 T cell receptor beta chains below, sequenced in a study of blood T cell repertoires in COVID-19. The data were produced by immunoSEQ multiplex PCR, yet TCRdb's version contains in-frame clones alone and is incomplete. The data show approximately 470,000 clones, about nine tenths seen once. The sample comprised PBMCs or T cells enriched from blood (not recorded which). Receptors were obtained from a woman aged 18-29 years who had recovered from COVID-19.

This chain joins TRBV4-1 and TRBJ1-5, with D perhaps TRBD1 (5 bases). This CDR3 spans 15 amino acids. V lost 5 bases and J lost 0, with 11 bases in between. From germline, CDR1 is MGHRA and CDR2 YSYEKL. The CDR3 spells CASSSTDNSNQPQHF. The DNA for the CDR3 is TGCGCCAGCAGCTCGACAGACAATAGCAATCAGCCCCAGCATTTT.

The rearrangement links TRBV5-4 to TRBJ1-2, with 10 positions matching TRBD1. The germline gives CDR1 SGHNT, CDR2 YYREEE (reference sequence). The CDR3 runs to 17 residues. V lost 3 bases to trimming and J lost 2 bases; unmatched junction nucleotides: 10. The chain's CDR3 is CASSWGTGDYKNYGYTF. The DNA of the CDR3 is TGTGCCAGCAGCTGGGGGACAGGGGATTACAAAAACTATGGCTACACCTTC. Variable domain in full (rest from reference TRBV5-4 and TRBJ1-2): ETGVTQSPTHLIKTRGQQVTLRCSSQSGHNTVSWYQQALGQGPQFIFQYYREEENGRGNFPPRFSGLQFPNYSSELNVNALELDDSALYLCASSWGTGDYKNYGYTFGSGTRLTVV.

The CDR3 protein is CASSPNNQPQHF. In DNA form, the CDR3 reads TGTGCCAGCAGCCCTAATAATCAGCCCCAGCATTTT. The chain joins TRBV7-9 to TRBJ1-5; D gene unclear. V was clipped by 5 bases and J by 4 bases, with 6 bases between them. Germline values: CDR1 SEHNR, CDR2 FQNEAQ (reference sequence). The CDR3 contains 12 residues.

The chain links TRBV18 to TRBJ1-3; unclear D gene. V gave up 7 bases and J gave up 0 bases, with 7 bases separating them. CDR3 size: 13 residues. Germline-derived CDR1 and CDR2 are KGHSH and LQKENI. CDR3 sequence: CASLLSSGNTIYF. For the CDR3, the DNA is TGTGCCAGCTTGCTGAGCTCTGGAAACACCATATATTTT.

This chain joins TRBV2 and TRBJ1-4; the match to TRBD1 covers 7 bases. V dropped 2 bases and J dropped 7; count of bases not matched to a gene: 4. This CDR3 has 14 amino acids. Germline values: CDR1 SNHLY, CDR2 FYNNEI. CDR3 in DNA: TGTGCCAGCAGTGAAAACAGGGGATTTGAAAAACTGTTTTTT. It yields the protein CASSENRGFEKLFF.

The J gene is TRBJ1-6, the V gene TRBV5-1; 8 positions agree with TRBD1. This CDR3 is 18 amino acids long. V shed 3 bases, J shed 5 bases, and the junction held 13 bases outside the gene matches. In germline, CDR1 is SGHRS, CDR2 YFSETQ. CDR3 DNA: TGCGCCAGCAGCTGGGGGACAGGAGAAATCCACGATAATTCACCCCTCCACTTT. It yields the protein CASSWGTGEIHDNSPLHF. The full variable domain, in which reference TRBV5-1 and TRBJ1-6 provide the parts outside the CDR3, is KAGVTQTPRYLIKTRGQQVTLSCSPISGHRSVSWYQQTPGQGLQFLFEYFSETQRNKGNFPGRFSGRQFSNSRSEMNVSTLELGDSALYLCASSWGTGEIHDNSPLHFGNGTRLTVT.

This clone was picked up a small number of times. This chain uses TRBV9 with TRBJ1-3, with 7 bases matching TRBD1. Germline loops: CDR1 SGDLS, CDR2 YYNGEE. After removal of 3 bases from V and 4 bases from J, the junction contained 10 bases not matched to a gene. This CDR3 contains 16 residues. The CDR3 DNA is TGTGCCAGCAGCGCCTCAGTCCCGGGACAGGGAAACACCATATATTTT. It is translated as CASSASVPGQGNTIYF.

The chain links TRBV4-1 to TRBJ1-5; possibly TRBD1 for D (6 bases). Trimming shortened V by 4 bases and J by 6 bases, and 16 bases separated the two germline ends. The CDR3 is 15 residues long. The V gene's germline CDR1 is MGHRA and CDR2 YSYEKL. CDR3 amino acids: CASSLLQGSSQPQHF. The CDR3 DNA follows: TGCGCCAGCAGCCTCCTACAGGGAAGTAGTCAGCCCCAGCATTTT.

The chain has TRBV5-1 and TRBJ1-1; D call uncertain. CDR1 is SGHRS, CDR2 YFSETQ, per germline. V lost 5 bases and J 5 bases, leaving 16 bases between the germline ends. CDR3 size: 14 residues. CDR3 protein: CASSLQPGGTEAFF. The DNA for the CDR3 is TGCGCCAGCAGTTTGCAACCGGGTGGGACTGAAGCTTTCTTT.

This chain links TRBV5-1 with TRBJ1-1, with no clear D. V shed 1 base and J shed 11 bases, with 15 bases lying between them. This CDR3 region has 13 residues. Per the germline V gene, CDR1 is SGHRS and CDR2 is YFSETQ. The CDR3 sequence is CASSLKPGSAAFF. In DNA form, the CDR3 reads TGCGCCAGCAGCTTGAAGCCGGGGTCGGCGGCTTTCTTT.

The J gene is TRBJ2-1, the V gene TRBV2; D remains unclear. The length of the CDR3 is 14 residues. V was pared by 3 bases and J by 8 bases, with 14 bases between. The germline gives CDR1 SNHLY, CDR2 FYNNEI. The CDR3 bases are TGTGCCAGCAGTGACCCCCCTCAAACGGATGAGCAGTTCTTC. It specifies CASSDPPQTDEQFF.

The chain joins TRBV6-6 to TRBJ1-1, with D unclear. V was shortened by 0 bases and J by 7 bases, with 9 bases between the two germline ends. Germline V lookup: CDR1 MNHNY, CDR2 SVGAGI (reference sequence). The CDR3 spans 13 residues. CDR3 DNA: TGTGCCAGCAGTTACTCGCGAGGGATTGAAGCTTTCTTT. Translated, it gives CASSYSRGIEAFF.

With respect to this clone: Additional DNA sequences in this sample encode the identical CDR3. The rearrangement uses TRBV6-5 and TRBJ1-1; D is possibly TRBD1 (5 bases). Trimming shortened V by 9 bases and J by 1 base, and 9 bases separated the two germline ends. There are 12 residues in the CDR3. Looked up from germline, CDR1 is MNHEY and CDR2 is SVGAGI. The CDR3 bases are TGTGCCAGTTCGCAGGGGAACACTGAAGCTTTCTTT. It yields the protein CASSQGNTEAFF.

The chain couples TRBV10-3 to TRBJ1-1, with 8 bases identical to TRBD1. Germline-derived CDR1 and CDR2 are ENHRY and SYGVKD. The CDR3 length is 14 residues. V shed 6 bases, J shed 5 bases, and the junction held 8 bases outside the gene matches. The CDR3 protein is CAIRSGQGYTEAFF. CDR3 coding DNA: TGTGCCATCAGAAGTGGACAGGGCTATACTGAAGCTTTCTTT.

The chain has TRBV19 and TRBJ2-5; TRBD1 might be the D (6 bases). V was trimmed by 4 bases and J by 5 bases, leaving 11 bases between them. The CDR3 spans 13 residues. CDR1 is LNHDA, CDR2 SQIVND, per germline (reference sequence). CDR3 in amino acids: CASSTYQGETQYF. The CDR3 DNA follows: TGTGCCAGTAGTACGTATCAGGGGGAGACCCAGTACTTC.

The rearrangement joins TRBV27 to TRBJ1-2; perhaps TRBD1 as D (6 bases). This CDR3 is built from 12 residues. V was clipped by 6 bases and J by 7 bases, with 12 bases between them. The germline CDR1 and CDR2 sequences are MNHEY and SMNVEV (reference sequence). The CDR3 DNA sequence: TGTGCCAGCAGAGCAGGGGCGGGTGGCTACACCTTC. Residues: CASRAGAGGYTF.

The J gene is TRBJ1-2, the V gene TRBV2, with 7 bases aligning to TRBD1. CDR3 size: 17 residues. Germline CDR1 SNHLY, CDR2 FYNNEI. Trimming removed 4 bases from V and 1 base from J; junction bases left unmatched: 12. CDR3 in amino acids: CASSVRLMRGRNYGYTF. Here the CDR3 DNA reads TGTGCCAGCAGTGTAAGGCTGATGAGGGGGCGTAACTATGGCTACACCTTC.

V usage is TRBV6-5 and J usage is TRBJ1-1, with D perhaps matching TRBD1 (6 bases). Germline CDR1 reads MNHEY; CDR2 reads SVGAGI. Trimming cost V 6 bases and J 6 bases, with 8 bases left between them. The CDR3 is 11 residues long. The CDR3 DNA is TGTGCCAGCAGCAGGGGAGCTGAAGCTTTCTTT. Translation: CASSRGAEAFF.